This T cell receptor beta chain was identified during a study of T cells in Graves' hyperthyroidism and ophthalmopathy (dated 2019 in TCRdb). For the wider study: To identify distinguishing TCR V-J signatures, a discovery cohort of around 100 patients was used, comprising 40 to 45 with Graves' ophthalmopathy and around 60 with stable Graves' hyperthyroidism. Thyroid tissue and blood T-cell repertoires from six Graves' hyperthyroidism patients were also compared in the study. Once sampling was done, hyperthyroidism patients were given methimazole at a starting dose of 30 mg daily, whereas ophthalmopathy patients were given high-dose intravenous methylprednisolone. An independent validation cohort of about 20 hyperthyroidism patients and 17 patients who later progressed to ophthalmopathy tested prospective prediction of ophthalmopathy. According to the paper, TCR Vbeta CDR3 sequencing was carried out on 120 to 150 peripheral blood samples, which came from approximately 43 ophthalmopathy, 70 to 80 hyperthyroidism and roughly 17 progressor patients. The roughly 94 discovery patients were randomly divided into training and test sets at a 7:3 ratio. The investigation overall reported the following: Most expanded thyroid clonotypes (frequency above 0.001) were also detected in blood, suggesting blood repertoires may reflect thyroid immune responses. In cross-validation, a model built on a 13 V-J signature told ophthalmopathy apart from stable hyperthyroidism with approximately 90% sensitivity and about 81% specificity, and in testing the same model reached 80%/75%. In validation, the model predicted progression to ophthalmopathy with about 71% sensitivity and 72% to 75% specificity, a median of around 6.6 months before onset. Sample size was not statistically predetermined, and investigators were not blinded to group allocation.

Taken from cysteine to phenylalanine, the CDR3 has 15 residues. Only the CDR3 region is kept as DNA, spanning 45 bases read in frame from base 1. The germline V gene encodes CDR1 KGHDR and CDR2 SFDVKD. V is cut by 4 bases and J by 0 bases, and the space between the germline ends is 11 bases. This clonotype was counted between two and nine times. Its antigen is not yet known. Within one base of it there is no much larger clone, and no base qualities were kept. The TCR beta CDR3 regions were amplified from RNA transcripts. The first round of RT-PCR for the TCR CDR3 was performed with the HTBI primer set and the Qiagen OneStep RT-PCR kit. A second multiplex PCR round built the libraries, followed by size selection and purification. The libraries were sequenced on an Illumina HiSeq2000 using paired-end 100 bp reads. Processing in the source paper ran as follows. SOAPnuke was used to process the raw data, removing reads that contained adapters or uncalled bases, had a mean Phred below 15, or lacked an exact match to the constant primer or identifier. High-quality paired reads were merged using COPE v1.2.5, and each unique nucleotide sequence was defined as a clonotype. Clonotypes were aligned to IMGT TRBV, TRBD and TRBJ reference segments using MiTCR v1.1. The analysis included only V-J combinations with a frequency above 0.0001, which together covered about 99% of the repertoires. The TCS score was defined as the ratio of F50 (clonal expansion) to E x V (chaos), calculated using BLOSUM62-based TCRdist between CDR3 peptides within each V-J. Welch's t-statistics and random forest reduced 500 to 650 V-J features to 10 to 15, which were used in a naive Bayes classifier (R e1071). Thyroid-blood repertoire similarity was quantified with the Morisita-Horn index. In TCRdb, the public reads were trimmed at Q25 with fastp and aligned with MiXCR, with productive beta chains retained. Rows are combined by CDR3 protein, so each entry shows the most common genes and DNA. The V and J calls reflect TCRdb's pipeline rather than the authors' work. The sample includes 600,000 to 700,000 distinct CDR3 sequences, with about 45% observed a single time. The top ten clones comprise less than 8.5% of the sample.

Exclusion was applied to patients with uncontrolled infections, other autoimmune diseases, pregnancy or lactation. Diagnoses relied on clinical symptoms, serum thyroxine and TRAb, thyroid ultrasound and orbital computed tomography. Trizol reagent was used to extract total RNA, and RNA quality was then checked on an Agilent 2100 Bioanalyzer. Sequencing used peripheral blood or thyroid tissue (not recorded which). The TCR was taken from an adult man with Graves' disease, either hyperthyroidism or ophthalmopathy (not recorded which). The rearranged chain carries TRBV24-1 and TRBJ1-2; TRBD1 might be the D gene, on 6 matching bases. The nucleotide sequence reads as follows: TGTGCCACCAGTGACCCGGGACAACCTAACTATGGCTACACCTTC. This sequence encodes CATSDPGQPNYGYTF.